Sequencing of this TCR beta chain was carried out in a study of Tregs in tolerant kidney transplant recipients (dated by TCRdb to the late 2010s). For the study in its entirety: The transplants used related donors with nonmyeloablative bone marrow transplantation, and mixed chimerism in the human trials was transient. The study used TCRbeta sequencing to identify donor-specific regulatory T cells before combined kidney and bone marrow transplantation, then tracked those cells after transplant.

Genomic DNA was extracted from sorted cells with the QIAGEN DNeasy Blood and Tissue Kit for TCRbeta CDR3 sequencing. High-throughput TCRbeta CDR3 sequencing, which included PCR amplification with bias correction and internal controls, was done commercially through immunoSEQ. For the original study's pipeline: A unique productive TCRbeta sequence was defined by the CDR3 nucleotide sequence when primers matched, and otherwise by the CDR3 amino acid sequence together with the Vbeta and Jbeta genes. To correct sorting error, sequences shared between sorted populations at a frequency ratio of 2:1 or less were removed; the rest were assigned to the higher population. A sequence counted as donor-reactive if, in CFSE-low cells, the sequence had a frequency of at least 0.01% and was expanded at least 5-fold compared with unstimulated cells. Repertoire divergence was quantified by Jensen-Shannon divergence using the top 100 TCRbeta sequences ranked by frequency. When a sample had multiple sequencing runs, each run was corrected for sorting error separately and the runs were then pooled. The source is immuneACCESS, and TCRdb retained only in-frame sequences with V and J called. Part of the clones is not carried over; for the studies checked, unresolved V genes explain less than half of this, and the remainder is unexplained. The V and J calls and clone size come from that table; D and trimming were worked out from the DNA. Across this sample there are about 64,000 clones, with 95% to 98% seen only once. The ten top clones hold approximately 0.34% of the sample.

The sample's time point label is to be understood as: blood sample drawn before combined kidney and bone marrow transplant. Thawed PBMCs were FACS-sorted into unstimulated Tregs (CD4+CD25+CD127-), CD4+ non-Tregs (CD4+CD25-), CD4 cells and CD8 cells. Prior to Treg sorting, thawed PBMCs were rested overnight with approximately 210 IU/ml IL-2 at 37 degrees C. The patients were a handful of recipients of combined kidney and bone marrow transplants from the ITN036ST trial, and samples were available only from these trial subjects. Healthy control blood was separated into PBMCs by Ficoll density gradient and cryopreserved, and patient PBMCs were collected both before and after transplant. The CDR3 measures 14 amino acids from cysteine to phenylalanine. Here the CDR3 DNA is all that survives: 42 bases in frame from base 1. Sequences SGHTA (CDR1) and FQGNSA (CDR2) are obtained from the germline V gene. V drops 0 bases and J drops 7 bases, leaving 9 bases in between.

General conclusions and limits of the study: In tolerant patients, the expansion of donor-specific Tregs was greater than global Treg expansion, suggesting that the expansion was antigen-driven rather than nonspecific. For some patients the PCR primers changed over time, which made it impossible to compare the samples from those patients at the nucleotide level. The study was limited by small patient numbers, and the findings need validation in larger populations and under other immunosuppression protocols. Expanding Tregs with activated donor B cells appeared to identify the most biologically relevant and donor-specific TCRbeta repertoire. Biological reproducibility was not examined directly, but technical replication error appeared to be minimal.

With respect to this clone: Its cognate antigen has yet to be identified. No qualities accompany the bases; no much larger clone lies one base away.

This clonotype was obtained from a human donor who received a combined kidney and bone marrow transplant. The material sequenced was Tregs from blood, taken before the transplant. The chain is assembled from TRBV7-2 and TRBJ2-2; perhaps TRBD1 is the D gene, with 6 bases matching. Here is the DNA: TGTGCCAGCAGCTTAGCACAGGGTAACGGGGAGCTGTTTTTT. The resulting protein is CASSLAQGNGELFF. Full variable domain (CDR3 extended with the reference TRBV7-2 and TRBJ2-2 proteins): GAGVSQSPSNKVTEKGKDVELRCDPISGHTALYWYRQSLGQGLEFLIYFQGNSAPDKSGLPSDRFSAERTGGSVSTLTIQRTQQEDSAVYLCASSLAQGNGELFFGEGSRLTVL.